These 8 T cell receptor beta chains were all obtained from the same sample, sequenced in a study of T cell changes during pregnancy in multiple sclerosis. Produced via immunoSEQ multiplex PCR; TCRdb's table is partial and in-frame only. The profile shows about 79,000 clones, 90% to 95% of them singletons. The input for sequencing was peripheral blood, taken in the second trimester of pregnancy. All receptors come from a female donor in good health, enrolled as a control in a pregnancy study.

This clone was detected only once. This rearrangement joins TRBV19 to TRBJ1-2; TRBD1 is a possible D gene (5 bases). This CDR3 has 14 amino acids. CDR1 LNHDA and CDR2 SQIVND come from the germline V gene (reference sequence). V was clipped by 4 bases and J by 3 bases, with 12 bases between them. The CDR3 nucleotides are TGTGCCAGTAGTACCGCAGGGATTCACTATGGCTACACCTTC. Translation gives CASSTAGIHYGYTF.

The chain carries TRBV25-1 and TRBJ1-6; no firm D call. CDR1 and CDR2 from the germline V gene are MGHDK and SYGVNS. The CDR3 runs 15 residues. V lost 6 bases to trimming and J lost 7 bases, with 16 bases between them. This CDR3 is CASRDYLAGNSPLHF. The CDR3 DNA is TGTGCCAGCAGGGACTACTTAGCGGGGAATTCACCCCTCCACTTT.

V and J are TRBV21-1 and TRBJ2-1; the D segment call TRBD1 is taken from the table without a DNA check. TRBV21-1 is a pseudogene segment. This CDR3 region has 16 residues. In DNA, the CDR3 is TGTGCCAGCAGCTCCTCGGACAGTTCTTCCTACAATGAGCAGTTCTTC. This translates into CASSSSDSSSYNEQFF.

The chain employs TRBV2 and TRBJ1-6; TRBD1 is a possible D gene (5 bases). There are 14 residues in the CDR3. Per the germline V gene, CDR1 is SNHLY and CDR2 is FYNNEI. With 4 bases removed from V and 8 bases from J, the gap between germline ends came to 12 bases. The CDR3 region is CASSAIAGDSPLHF. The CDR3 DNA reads TGTGCCAGCAGTGCTATCGCGGGGGATTCACCCCTCCACTTT. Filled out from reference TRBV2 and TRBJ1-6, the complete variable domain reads EPEVTQTPSHQVTQMGQEVILRCVPISNHLYFYWYRQILGQKVEFLVSFYNNEISEKSEIFDDQFSVERPDGSNFTLKIRSTKLEDSAMYFCASSAIAGDSPLHFGNGTRLTVT.

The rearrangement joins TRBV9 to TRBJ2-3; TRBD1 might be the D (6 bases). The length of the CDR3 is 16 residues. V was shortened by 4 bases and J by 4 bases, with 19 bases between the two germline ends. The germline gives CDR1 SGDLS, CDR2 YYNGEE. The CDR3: CASSPRPLRGPDTQYF. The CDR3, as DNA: TGTGCCAGCAGCCCGAGGCCCCTCAGGGGTCCAGATACGCAGTATTTT.

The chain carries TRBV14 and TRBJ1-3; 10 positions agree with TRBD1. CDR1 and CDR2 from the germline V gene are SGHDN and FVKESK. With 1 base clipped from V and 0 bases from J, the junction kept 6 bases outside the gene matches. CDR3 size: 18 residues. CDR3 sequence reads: CASSQVRGQGVSGNTIYF. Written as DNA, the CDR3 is TGTGCCAGCAGCCAAGTTCGTGGACAGGGGGTCTCTGGAAACACCATATATTTT.

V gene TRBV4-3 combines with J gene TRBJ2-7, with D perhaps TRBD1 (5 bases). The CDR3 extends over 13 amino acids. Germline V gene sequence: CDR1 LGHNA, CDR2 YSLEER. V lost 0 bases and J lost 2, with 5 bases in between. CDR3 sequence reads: CASSQDRAYEQYF. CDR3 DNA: TGCGCCAGCAGCCAAGACAGGGCCTACGAGCAGTACTTC.

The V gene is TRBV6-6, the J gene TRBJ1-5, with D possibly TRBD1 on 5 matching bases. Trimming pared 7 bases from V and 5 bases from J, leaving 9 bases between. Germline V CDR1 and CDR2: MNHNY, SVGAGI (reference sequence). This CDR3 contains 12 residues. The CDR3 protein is CASNPGHQPQHF. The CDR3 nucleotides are TGTGCCAGCAACCCAGGGCATCAGCCCCAGCATTTT.